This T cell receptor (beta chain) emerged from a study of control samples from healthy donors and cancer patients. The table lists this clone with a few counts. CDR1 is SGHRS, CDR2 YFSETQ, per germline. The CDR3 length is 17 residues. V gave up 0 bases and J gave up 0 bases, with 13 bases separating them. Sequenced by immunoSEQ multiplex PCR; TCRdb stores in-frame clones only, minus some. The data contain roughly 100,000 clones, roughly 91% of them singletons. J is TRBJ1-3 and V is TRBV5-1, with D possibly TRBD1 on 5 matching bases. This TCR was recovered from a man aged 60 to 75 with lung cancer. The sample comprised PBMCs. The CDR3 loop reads CASSLAGATGSGNTIYF. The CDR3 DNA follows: TGCGCCAGCAGCTTGGCCGGGGCTACCGGCTCTGGAAACACCATATATTTT.